This TCR beta chain appears in the sequencing data of a study of T-cell reconstitution after alpha-beta-depleted transplantation in children. Study conclusions and caveats: Once a year had passed after transplant, T-cell counts and diversity came mostly from newly produced T cells. Several patients had high TCRbeta diversity at day 60; it came from surviving recipient T cells and thymic progenitors. By about two months after transplant, alpha-beta T cells reportedly arose from several hundred graft clones that had expanded.

Researchers prepared the TCRbeta library using unique molecular identifiers, the study reports. TCRdb re-called the PCR reads through MiXCR, storing one row per CDR3 protein. The table has some 600,000 distinct CDR3 sequences, roughly 13% seen once. The sample holds many counts of this clonotype. What it recognizes is unknown. V gave up 2 bases and J gave up 5 bases, with 9 bases separating them. In germline, CDR1 is SGHTA, CDR2 FQGNSA. This CDR3 has 13 residues. V and J are TRBV7-2 and TRBJ2-5; no clear D. The receptor comes from a male patient aged 5 to 17 who had a stem cell transplant for acute myeloid leukemia, so the T cells may come from the graft donor. This specimen consisted of PBMCs, mostly from graft donor cells, obtained 360 days after TCRalphabeta/CD19-depleted stem cell transplant. CDR3 coding DNA: TGTGCCAGCAGCTTACCAGGATCCGAGACCCAGTACTTC. It codes for CASSLPGSETQYF.